This TCR beta chain derives from a study of cytomegalovirus exposure and HLA in healthy donors. The PCR used 60 Vbeta and 13 Jbeta primers. The data were produced by immunoSEQ multiplex PCR, yet TCRdb's version contains in-frame clones alone and is incomplete. The sample consists of 90,000 to 140,000 clones, under 85% of them appearing once. Regarding the study as a whole: Among immune exposure information, only CMV serostatus was available. Roughly even sequencing depth across donors was the assumption behind the presence/absence analyses.

On this clone itself: Its target is unknown.

When sampled, the donors appeared nominally healthy, though they likely had unrecorded immune exposures. The V gene's germline CDR1 is SGDLS and CDR2 YYNGEE. V lost 4 bases, J lost 0 bases, and 8 bases stayed unmatched. This CDR3 is 16 amino acids long. This receptor was identified in a man aged 25 to 40 in good health and CMV-seronegative. Material for sequencing was PBMCs. The rearrangement joins TRBV9 to TRBJ2-3; 7 bases are shared with TRBD1. The CDR3 protein is CASSPRDRASTDTQYF. CDR3 nucleotides: TGTGCCAGCAGCCCCCGGGACAGAGCTAGCACAGATACGCAGTATTTT.